The source of this T cell receptor beta chain is a study of blood T cell repertoires in COVID-19. As for the study in general: Whether acute or convalescent, the COVID-19 samples came from the United States, Italy and Spain. Nucleic acid was either cDNA or gDNA, and it came from T cells, B-cell-depleted T cells, or PBMCs.

Per the original data handling: How many nucleated cells were present was estimated from reference gene primer amplification. TCRdb's table, derived via immunoSEQ multiplex PCR, lists solely in-frame clones and lacks some. The V and J calls and clone size come from that table; D and trimming were worked out from the DNA. The data show roughly 130,000 clones, roughly 84% seen once. The CDR3 sequence is 12 residues long. V was clipped by 4 bases and J by 6 bases, with 11 bases between them. The germline CDR1 and CDR2 sequences are SGHNT and YYREEE (reference sequence). The chain couples TRBV5-4 to TRBJ2-7; possibly TRBD2 for D (6 bases). Sequenced material: peripheral blood. The source of this sequence is a woman in her 30s who had recovered from COVID-19. CDR3 protein: CASSDQGGEQYF. The DNA for the CDR3 is TGTGCCAGCAGCGATCAGGGAGGCGAGCAGTACTTC.